This T cell receptor beta chain was sequenced during a study of shared clonotypes between healthy human individuals. Profiling relied on immunoSEQ multiplex PCR, and the TCRdb table lists in-frame clones only, not all of them. The table has roughly 640,000 clones, around two thirds seen once. Study-wide points: A few donors had 5% to 6.5% of their naive CD4 clonotypes in common. Generation probability values for non-shared clonotypes were lower than those for clonotypes shared by all four donors. Generally, estimated richness proved larger in naive subsets than it did in memory subsets.

Healthy and HIV-negative, the adult donors had no recent acute infections or vaccinations. This clone showed up just a few times. The antigen remains unidentified. This receptor was obtained from a woman in her twenties or thirties in good health. The specimen was memory CD4+ T cells sorted from blood. Sample subset: CD45RA-negative fraction.

The DNA for the CDR3 is TGCGCCAGCAGTCCACCGGGATCTGATTCCTACGAGCAGTACTTC. It yields the protein CASSPPGSDSYEQYF. The rearrangement links TRBV10-2 to TRBJ2-7; TRBD2 is a possible D gene (5 bases). The germline gives CDR1 WSHSY, CDR2 SAAADI. The CDR3 sequence is 15 residues long. The V end lost 5 bases, the J end lost 1 base, and 15 bases lay between the germline ends.